This entry is about one TCR beta chain. These data belong to a study of cytomegalovirus exposure and HLA in healthy donors. The PCR employed 60 Vbeta primers together with 13 Jbeta primers. The table came from immunoSEQ multiplex PCR; TCRdb's copy has only in-frame clones and leaves some out. The repertoire holds 110,000 to 150,000 clones, approximately 84% seen once, with around 8.8% in the top ten. The CDR3 loop spans 14 amino acids. The germline gives CDR1 LGHNA, CDR2 YSLEER. After removal of 5 bases from V and 1 base from J, the junction contained 4 bases not matched to a gene. The gene calls are TRBV4-3 and TRBJ2-7; 8 nucleotides align to TRBD2. Sequencing used PBMCs. The receptor was isolated from a woman aged 60-75 years in good health and CMV-seropositive. CDR3 DNA sequence: TGCGCCAGCAGCGCGGCGGGAGGTTCCTACGAGCAGTACTTC. Protein: CASSAAGGSYEQYF.